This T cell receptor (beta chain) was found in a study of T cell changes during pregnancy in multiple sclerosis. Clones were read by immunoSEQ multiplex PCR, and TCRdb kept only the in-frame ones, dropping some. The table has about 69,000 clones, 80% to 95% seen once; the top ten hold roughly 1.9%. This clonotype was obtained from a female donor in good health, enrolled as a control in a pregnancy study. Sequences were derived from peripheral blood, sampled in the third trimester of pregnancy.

The CDR3 region is CASSPDRGTSGTEGTDTQYF. The DNA of the CDR3 is TGTGCCAGCTCACCCGATCGGGGTACTAGCGGCACAGAGGGGACAGATACGCAGTATTTT. J is TRBJ2-3 and V is TRBV18, with TRBD2 matching 8 bases. The germline V gene has CDR1 KGHSH and CDR2 LQKENI. The CDR3 runs to 20 residues. J was trimmed by 3 bases and V by 3 bases; bases with no gene match: 20.